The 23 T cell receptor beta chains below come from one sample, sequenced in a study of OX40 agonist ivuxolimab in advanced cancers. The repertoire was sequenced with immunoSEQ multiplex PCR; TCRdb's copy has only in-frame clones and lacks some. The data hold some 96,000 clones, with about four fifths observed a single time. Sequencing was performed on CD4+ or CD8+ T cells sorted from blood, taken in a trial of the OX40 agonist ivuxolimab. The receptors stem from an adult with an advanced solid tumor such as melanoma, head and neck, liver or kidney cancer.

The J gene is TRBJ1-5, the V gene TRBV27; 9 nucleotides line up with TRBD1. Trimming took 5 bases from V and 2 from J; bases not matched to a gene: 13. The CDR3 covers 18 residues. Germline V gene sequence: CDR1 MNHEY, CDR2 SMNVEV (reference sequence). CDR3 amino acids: CASSPRDRAFFGNQPQHF. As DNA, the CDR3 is TGTGCCAGCAGTCCCAGGGACAGGGCATTTTTCGGCAATCAGCCCCAGCATTTT.

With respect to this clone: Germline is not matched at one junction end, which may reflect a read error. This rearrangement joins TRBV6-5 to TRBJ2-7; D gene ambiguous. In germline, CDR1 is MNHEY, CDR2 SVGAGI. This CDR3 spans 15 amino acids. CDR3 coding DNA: TGTGCCAGCAGTGTAACCGGGCTCCGCTCCCACGAGCAGTACTTC. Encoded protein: CASSVTGLRSHEQYF.

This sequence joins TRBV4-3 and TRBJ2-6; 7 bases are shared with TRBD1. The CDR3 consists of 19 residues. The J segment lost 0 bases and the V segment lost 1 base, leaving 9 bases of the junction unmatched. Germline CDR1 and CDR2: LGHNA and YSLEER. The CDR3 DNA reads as TGCGCCAGCAGCCAAGTCGCGACAGGGAAAGGCTCTGGGGCCAACGTCCTGACTTTC. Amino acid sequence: CASSQVATGKGSGANVLTF.

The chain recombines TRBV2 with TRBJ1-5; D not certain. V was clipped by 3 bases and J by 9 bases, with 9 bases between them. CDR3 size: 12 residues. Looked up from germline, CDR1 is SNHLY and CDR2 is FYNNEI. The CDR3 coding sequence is TGTGCCAGCAGTGACCCTTTAGGGCCCCAGCATTTT. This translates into CASSDPLGPQHF.

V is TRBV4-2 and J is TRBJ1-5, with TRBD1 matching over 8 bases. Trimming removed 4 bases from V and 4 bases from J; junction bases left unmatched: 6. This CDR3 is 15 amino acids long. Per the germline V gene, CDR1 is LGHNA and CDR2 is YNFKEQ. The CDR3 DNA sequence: TGTGCCAGCAGCCGCACACAGGGGGGGAATCAGCCCCAGCATTTT. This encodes CASSRTQGGNQPQHF.

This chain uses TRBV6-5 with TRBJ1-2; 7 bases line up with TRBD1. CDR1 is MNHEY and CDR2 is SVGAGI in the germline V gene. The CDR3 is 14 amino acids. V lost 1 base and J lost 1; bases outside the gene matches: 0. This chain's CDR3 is CASSYWDSNYGYTF. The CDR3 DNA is TGTGCCAGCAGTTACTGGGACAGTAACTATGGCTACACCTTC.

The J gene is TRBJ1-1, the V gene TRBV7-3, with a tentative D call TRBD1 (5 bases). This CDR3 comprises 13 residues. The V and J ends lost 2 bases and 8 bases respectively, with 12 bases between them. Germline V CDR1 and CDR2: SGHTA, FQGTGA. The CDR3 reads CASSLGFDSEAFF. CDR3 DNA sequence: TGTGCCAGCAGCTTAGGTTTCGACAGCGAAGCTTTCTTT.

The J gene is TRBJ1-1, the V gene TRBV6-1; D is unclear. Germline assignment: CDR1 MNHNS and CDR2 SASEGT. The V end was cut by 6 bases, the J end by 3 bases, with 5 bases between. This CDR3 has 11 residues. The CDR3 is CASRFYTEAFF. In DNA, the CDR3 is TGTGCCAGCAGGTTTTACACTGAAGCTTTCTTT.

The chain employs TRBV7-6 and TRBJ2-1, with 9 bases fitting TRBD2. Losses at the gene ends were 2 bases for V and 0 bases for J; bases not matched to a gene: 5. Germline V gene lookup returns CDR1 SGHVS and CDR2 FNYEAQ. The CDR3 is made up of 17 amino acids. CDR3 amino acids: CASSLMLAGSSYNEQFF. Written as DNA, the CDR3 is TGTGCCAGCAGCTTAATGCTAGCGGGAAGCTCCTACAATGAGCAGTTCTTC.

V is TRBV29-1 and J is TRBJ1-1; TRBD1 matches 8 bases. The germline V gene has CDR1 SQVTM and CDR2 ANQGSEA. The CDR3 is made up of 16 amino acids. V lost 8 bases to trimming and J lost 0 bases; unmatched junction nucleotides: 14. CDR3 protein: CSFKNRGGGMNTEAFF. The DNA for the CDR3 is TGCAGCTTTAAGAACAGGGGGGGAGGCATGAACACTGAAGCTTTCTTT.

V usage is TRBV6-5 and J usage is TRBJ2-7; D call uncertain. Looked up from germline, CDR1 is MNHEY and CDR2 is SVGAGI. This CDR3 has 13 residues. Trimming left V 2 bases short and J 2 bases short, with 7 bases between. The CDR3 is CASSYQGPYEQYF. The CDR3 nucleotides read TGTGCCAGCAGTTACCAAGGTCCCTACGAGCAGTACTTC.

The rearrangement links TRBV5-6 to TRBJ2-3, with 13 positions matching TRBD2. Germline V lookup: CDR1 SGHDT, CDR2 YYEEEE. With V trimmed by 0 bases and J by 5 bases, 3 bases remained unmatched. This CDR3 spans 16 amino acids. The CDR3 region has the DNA TGTGCCAGCAGCTTGGGACTAGCGGGAGGTCGAGATACGCAGTATTTT. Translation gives CASSLGLAGGRDTQYF.

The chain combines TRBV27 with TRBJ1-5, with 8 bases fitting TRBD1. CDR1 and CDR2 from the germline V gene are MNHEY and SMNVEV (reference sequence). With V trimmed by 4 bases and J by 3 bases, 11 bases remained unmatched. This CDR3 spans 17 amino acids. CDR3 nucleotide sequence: TGTGCCAGCAGTTCGACCAGGACAGGGAAGCCCAATCAGCCCCAGCATTTT. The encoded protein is CASSSTRTGKPNQPQHF.

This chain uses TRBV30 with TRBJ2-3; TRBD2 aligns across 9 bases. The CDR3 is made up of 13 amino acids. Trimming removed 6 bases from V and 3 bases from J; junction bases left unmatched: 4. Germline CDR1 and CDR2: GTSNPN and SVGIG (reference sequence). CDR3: CACVAGVTDTQYF. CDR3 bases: TGTGCCTGCGTAGCGGGGGTGACAGATACGCAGTATTTT.

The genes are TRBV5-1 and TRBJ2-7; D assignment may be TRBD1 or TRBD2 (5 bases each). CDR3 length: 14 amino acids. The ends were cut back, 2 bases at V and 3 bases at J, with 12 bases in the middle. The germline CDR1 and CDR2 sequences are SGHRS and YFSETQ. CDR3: CASSLGTDDYEQYF. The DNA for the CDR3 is TGCGCCAGCAGCTTAGGGACGGATGACTACGAGCAGTACTTC.

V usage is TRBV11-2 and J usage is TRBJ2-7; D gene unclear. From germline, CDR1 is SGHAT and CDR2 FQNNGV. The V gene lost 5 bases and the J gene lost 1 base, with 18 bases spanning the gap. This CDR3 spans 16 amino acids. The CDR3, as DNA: TGTGCCAGCAGCAACGACCCGATCACATGGTCCTACGAGCAGTACTTC. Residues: CASSNDPITWSYEQYF. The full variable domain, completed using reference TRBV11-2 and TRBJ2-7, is EAGVAQSPRYKIIEKRQSVAFWCNPISGHATLYWYQQILGQGPKLLIQFQNNGVVDDSQLPKDRFSAERLKGVDSTLKIQPAKLEDSAVYLCASSNDPITWSYEQYFGPGTRLTVT.

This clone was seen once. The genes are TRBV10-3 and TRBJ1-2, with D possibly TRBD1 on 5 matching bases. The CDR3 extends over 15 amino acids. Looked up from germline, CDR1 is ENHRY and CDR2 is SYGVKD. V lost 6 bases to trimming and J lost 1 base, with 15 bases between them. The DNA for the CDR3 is TGTGCCATCAGCCCGTCGAATGGACATAACTATGGCTACACCTTC. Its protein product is CAISPSNGHNYGYTF.

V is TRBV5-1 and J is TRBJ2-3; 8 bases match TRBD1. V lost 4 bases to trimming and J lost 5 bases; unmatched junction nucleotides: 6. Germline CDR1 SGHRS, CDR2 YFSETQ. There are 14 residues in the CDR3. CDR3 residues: CASSQGQGGDTQYF. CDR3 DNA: TGCGCCAGCAGCCAAGGACAGGGTGGAGATACGCAGTATTTT.

Written as DNA, the CDR3 is TGTGCCAGCAGTGAACTTTCCACCGGGGAGCTGTTTTTT. Translating gives CASSELSTGELFF. The J gene is TRBJ2-2, the V gene TRBV6-1; D gene unclear. The CDR3 is 13 residues long. Germline lookup yields CDR1 MNHNS and CDR2 SASEGT. V gave up 2 bases and J gave up 4 bases, with 5 bases separating them.

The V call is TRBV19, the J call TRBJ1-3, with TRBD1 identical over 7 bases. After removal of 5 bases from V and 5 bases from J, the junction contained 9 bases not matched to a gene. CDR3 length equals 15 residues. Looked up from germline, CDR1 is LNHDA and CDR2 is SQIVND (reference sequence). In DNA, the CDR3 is TGTGCCAGTAGTGGAGGACCGACAGGGCGAAACACCATATATTTT. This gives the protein CASSGGPTGRNTIYF.

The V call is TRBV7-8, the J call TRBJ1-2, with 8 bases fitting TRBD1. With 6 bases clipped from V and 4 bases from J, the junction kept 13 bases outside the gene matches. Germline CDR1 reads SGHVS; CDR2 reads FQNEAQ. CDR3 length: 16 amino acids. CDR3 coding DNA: TGTGCCAGCAGTCTAAGCAGAGGACAGGGTCCCTATGGCTACACCTTC. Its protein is CASSLSRGQGPYGYTF.

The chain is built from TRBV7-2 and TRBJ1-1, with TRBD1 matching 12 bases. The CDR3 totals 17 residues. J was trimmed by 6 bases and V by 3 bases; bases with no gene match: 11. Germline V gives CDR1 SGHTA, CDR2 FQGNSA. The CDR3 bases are TGTGCCAGCAGCTTCCCGCCGTCGGGACAGGGGGCCCCTGAAGCTTTCTTT. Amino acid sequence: CASSFPPSGQGAPEAFF.

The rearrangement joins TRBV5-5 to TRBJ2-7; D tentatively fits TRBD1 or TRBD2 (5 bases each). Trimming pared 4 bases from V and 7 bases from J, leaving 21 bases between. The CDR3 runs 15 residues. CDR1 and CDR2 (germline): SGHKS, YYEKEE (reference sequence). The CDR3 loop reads CASSPGTDPLREQYF. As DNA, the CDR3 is TGTGCCAGCAGCCCGGGGACCGACCCTCTCCGGGAGCAGTACTTC.